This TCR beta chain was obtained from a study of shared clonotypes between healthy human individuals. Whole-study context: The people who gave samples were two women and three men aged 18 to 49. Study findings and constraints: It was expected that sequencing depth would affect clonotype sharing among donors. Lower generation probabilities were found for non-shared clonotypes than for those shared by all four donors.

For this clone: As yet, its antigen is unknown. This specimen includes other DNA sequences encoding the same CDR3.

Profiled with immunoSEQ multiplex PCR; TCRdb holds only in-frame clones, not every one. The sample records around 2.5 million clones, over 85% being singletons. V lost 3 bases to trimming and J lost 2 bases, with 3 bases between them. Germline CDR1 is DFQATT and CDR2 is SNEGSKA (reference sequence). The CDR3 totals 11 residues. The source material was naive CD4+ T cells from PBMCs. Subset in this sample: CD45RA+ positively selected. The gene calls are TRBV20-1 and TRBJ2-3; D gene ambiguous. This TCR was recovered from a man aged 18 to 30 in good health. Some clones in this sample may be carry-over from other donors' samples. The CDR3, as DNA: TGCAGTGCTAGCACCACAGATACGCAGTATTTT. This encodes CSASTTDTQYF.